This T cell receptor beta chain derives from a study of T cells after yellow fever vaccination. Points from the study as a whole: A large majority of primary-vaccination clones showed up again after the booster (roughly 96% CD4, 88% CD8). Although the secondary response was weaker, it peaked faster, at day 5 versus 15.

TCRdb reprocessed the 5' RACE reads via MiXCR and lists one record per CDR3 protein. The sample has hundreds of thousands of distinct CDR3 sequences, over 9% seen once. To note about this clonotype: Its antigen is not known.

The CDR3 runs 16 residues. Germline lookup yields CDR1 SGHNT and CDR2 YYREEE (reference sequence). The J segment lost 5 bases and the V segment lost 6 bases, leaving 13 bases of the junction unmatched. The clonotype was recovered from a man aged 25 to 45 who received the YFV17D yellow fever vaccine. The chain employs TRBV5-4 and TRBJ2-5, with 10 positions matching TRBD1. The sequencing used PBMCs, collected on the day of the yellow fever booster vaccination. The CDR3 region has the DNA TGTGCCAGCACCTGGGGCCGGGACAGGGGTTTTGAGACCCAGTACTTC. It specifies CASTWGRDRGFETQYF.